The 18 T cell receptor beta chains given below trace back to one sample, sequenced in a study of blood T cell repertoires in COVID-19 (dated by TCRdb to the early 2020s). Library prep was done by the immunoSEQ multiplex PCR assay. TCRdb carries this immuneACCESS record with in-frame sequences only. Its versions omit some clonotypes, under half of them owing to an unresolved V gene in the studies checked, with the rest unexplained. This sample comprises a few hundred thousand clones, more than 85% of them detected only once. The ten largest account for about a fifth of the sample. The sample was PBMCs or T cells enriched from blood (not recorded which). The source is a woman aged 25 to 45 who had recovered from COVID-19.

This clone came up once. The V gene is TRBV19, the J gene TRBJ1-2; 7 bases map to TRBD1. The CDR3 is 12 residues long. The J segment lost 4 bases and the V segment lost 8 bases, leaving 4 bases of the junction unmatched. The germline V gene has CDR1 LNHDA and CDR2 SQIVND (reference sequence). The CDR3 nucleotides read TGTGCCAGTTGGGACAGAGTCTATGGCTACACCTTC. It codes for CASWDRVYGYTF.

V and J are TRBV28 and TRBJ1-2, with D perhaps matching TRBD1 (6 bases). Germline V lookup: CDR1 MDHEN, CDR2 SYDVKM. The CDR3 is made up of 14 amino acids. The V end was cut by 5 bases, the J end by 5 bases, with 15 bases between. This chain's CDR3 is CASSGAGGAYGYTF. In DNA form, the CDR3 reads TGTGCCAGCAGTGGGGCGGGGGGCGCGTATGGCTACACCTTC.

The chain employs TRBV28 and TRBJ1-4, with TRBD1 matching over 8 bases. Germline loops: CDR1 MDHEN, CDR2 SYDVKM. V was clipped by 5 bases and J by 7 bases; unmatched bases: 9. The CDR3 contains 15 residues. CDR3 sequence: CASSQNRGLSEKLFF. The DNA of the CDR3 is TGTGCCAGCAGTCAGAACAGGGGGTTAAGTGAAAAACTGTTTTTT.

This chain joins TRBV5-4 and TRBJ1-2; 8 bases fit TRBD1. The ends lost 1 base at V and 8 bases at J; junction bases unmatched: 7. Germline V CDR1 and CDR2: SGHNT, YYREEE (reference sequence). CDR3 length: 14 residues. The CDR3 bases are TGTGCCAGCAGCTTGCCAGGGGGCTTCCAGGGCTACACCTTC. This codes for CASSLPGGFQGYTF.

V is TRBV18 and J is TRBJ2-3; D is possibly TRBD1 (7 bases). This CDR3 spans 16 amino acids. Germline CDR1 and CDR2: KGHSH and LQKENI. V lost 0 bases and J 2 bases, leaving 12 bases between the germline ends. This CDR3 reads CASSPPSGGFTDTQYF. CDR3 DNA: TGTGCCAGCTCACCACCGTCAGGGGGGTTCACAGATACGCAGTATTTT. Supplemented by reference TRBV18 and TRBJ2-3, the full variable domain reads NAGVMQNPRHLVRRRGQEARLRCSPMKGHSHVYWYRQLPEEGLKFMVYLQKENIIDESGMPKERFSAEFPKEGPSILRIQQVVRGDSAAYFCASSPPSGGFTDTQYFGPGTRLTVL.

V and J are TRBV4-1 and TRBJ1-6; 7 nucleotides match TRBD1. The CDR3 contains 15 residues. V lost 6 bases and J lost 6; bases outside the gene matches: 8. CDR1 is MGHRA and CDR2 is YSYEKL in the germline V gene. The CDR3 DNA is TGCGCCAGCAGGAGGGGGACAGAACGTAATTCACCCCTCCACTTT. It encodes CASRRGTERNSPLHF.

The gene calls are TRBV13 and TRBJ2-1; possible D gene TRBD2, 6 bases. CDR3 length equals 12 residues. Trimming cost V 6 bases and J 8 bases, with 11 bases left between them. Germline CDR1 reads PRHDT; CDR2 reads FYEKMQ (reference sequence). The CDR3 DNA is TGTGCCAGCAGAGCGGGTAGCCATGAGCAGTTCTTC. It encodes CASRAGSHEQFF.

This clone was counted a single time. The chain links TRBV6-2 or TRBV6-3 to TRBJ2-5; the match to TRBD1 covers 8 bases. Germline CDR1 is MNHEY and CDR2 is SVGEGT. The length of the CDR3 is 18 residues. Unmatched junction bases numbered 13, after V lost 0 bases and J lost 4 bases. CDR3 coding DNA: TGTGCCAGCAGTTACTCCCCGGACAGGGCCGTGTGGTCAGAGACCCAGTACTTC. This encodes CASSYSPDRAVWSETQYF.

The chain recombines TRBV6-1 with TRBJ1-5, with D tentatively TRBD1 (5 bases). The V gene lost 2 bases and the J gene lost 6 bases, with 14 bases spanning the gap. Germline loops: CDR1 MNHNS, CDR2 SASEGT. The CDR3 loop spans 15 amino acids. CDR3 DNA: TGTGCCAGCAGTGAATCGCCGGGGGTGGTTCAGCCCCAGCATTTT. Translated: CASSESPGVVQPQHF.

The genes are TRBV28 and TRBJ2-7, with D perhaps matching TRBD2 (5 bases). This CDR3 is 13 amino acids long. Germline V CDR1 and CDR2: MDHEN, SYDVKM. Here the CDR3 DNA reads TGTGCATCCGACGAAAGCGGCCCAGGTGGGCAGTACTTC. As protein: CASDESGPGGQYF.

The chain joins TRBV30 to TRBJ1-1; TRBD1 matches 8 bases. The CDR3 runs 15 residues. J was trimmed by 5 bases and V by 2 bases; bases with no gene match: 10. CDR1 is GTSNPN, CDR2 SVGIG, per germline (reference sequence). CDR3 residues: CAWSTGQGRGTEAFF. Here the CDR3 DNA reads TGTGCCTGGAGTACTGGACAGGGAAGAGGAACTGAAGCTTTCTTT.

V is TRBV28 and J is TRBJ1-1, with a possible D match to TRBD1 (5 bases). From germline, CDR1 is MDHEN and CDR2 SYDVKM. This CDR3 is built from 15 residues. The V end was cut by 5 bases, the J end by 11 bases, with 24 bases between. In DNA form, the CDR3 reads TGTGCCAGCAGTCCTGATACCGCAGGGCGACGGTTGGCTTTCTTT. Translation gives CASSPDTAGRRLAFF.

This rearrangement joins TRBV7-8 to TRBJ2-5; D is perhaps TRBD2 (6 bases). The ends were cut back, 3 bases at V and 0 bases at J, with 14 bases in the middle. CDR3 size: 16 residues. CDR1 SGHVS and CDR2 FQNEAQ come from the germline V gene. Here the CDR3 reads CASSFGRGLYQETQYF. The DNA for the CDR3 is TGTGCCAGCAGCTTCGGTCGGGGACTGTACCAAGAGACCCAGTACTTC. The complete variable domain, with remaining parts taken from reference TRBV7-8 and TRBJ2-5, reads GAGVSQSPRYKVAKRGQDVALRCDPISGHVSLFWYQQALGQGPEFLTYFQNEAQLDKSGLPSDRFFAERPEGSVSTLKIQRTQQEDSAVYLCASSFGRGLYQETQYFGPGTRLLVL.

This chain joins TRBV28 and TRBJ1-4, with 9 positions matching TRBD1. V shed 2 bases and J 7 bases; nucleotides not matched to a gene: 2. CDR3 length equals 14 residues. CDR1 is MDHEN, CDR2 SYDVKM, per germline. CDR3 sequence: CASSLTGGVEKLFF. As DNA, the CDR3 is TGTGCCAGCAGTTTAACAGGGGGCGTTGAAAAACTGTTTTTT.

In its sample, this clone was seen once. The CDR3 spells CASSAWAGANTEAFF. In nucleotides, the CDR3 is TGTGCCAGCAGTGCCTGGGCAGGGGCCAACACTGAAGCTTTCTTT. This sequence joins TRBV9 and TRBJ1-1; perhaps TRBD1 as D (6 bases). This CDR3 is 15 amino acids long. Germline CDR1 SGDLS, CDR2 YYNGEE. Deletions cut 5 bases from V and 2 bases from J, with 16 bases between.

The genes are TRBV5-8 and TRBJ2-7; D perhaps matches TRBD1 (5 bases). The CDR3 has 14 residues. V was cut by 5 bases and J by 5 bases, with 17 bases left in between. The germline V gene encodes CDR1 SGHTS and CDR2 YDEGEE. This chain's CDR3 is CASSDYHRPHEQYF. CDR3 in DNA: TGTGCCAGCAGTGATTATCACAGGCCTCACGAGCAGTACTTC.

J is TRBJ2-5 and V is TRBV9; D unclear. V was cut by 3 bases and J by 4 bases, with 13 bases left in between. The V gene's germline CDR1 is SGDLS and CDR2 YYNGEE. CDR3 length: 14 amino acids. The CDR3 DNA follows: TGTGCCAGCAGCGCCGACTTGCCGCCAGAGACCCAGTACTTC. This gives the protein CASSADLPPETQYF.

This chain joins TRBV28 and TRBJ2-7; no firm D call. V lost 6 bases to trimming and J lost 4 bases, with 7 bases between them. The CDR3 consists of 11 residues. The germline V gene encodes CDR1 MDHEN and CDR2 SYDVKM. The CDR3, as DNA: TGTGCCAGCAGCTCCTATTACGAGCAGTACTTC. Its protein is CASSSYYEQYF. Full variable domain (outside the CDR3, taken from reference TRBV28 and TRBJ2-7): DVKVTQSSRYLVKRTGEKVFLECVQDMDHENMFWYRQDPGLGLRLIYFSYDVKMKEKGDIPEGYSVSREKKERFSLILESASTNQTSMYLCASSSYYEQYFGPGTRLTVT.